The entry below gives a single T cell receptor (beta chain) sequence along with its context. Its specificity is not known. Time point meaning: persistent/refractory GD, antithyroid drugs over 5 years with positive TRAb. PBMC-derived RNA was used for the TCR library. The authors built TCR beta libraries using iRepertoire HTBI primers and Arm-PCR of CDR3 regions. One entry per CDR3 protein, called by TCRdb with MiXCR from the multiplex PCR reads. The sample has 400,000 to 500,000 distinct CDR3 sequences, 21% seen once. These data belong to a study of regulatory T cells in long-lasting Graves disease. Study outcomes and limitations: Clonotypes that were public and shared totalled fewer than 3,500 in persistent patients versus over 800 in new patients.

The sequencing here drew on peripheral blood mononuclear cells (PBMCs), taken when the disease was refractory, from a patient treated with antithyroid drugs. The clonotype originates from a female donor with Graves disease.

CDR3 amino acids: CATSRDAPRDYRTGELFF. The CDR3 bases are TGTGCCACCAGCAGAGACGCGCCCCGGGACTACCGAACCGGGGAGCTGTTTTTT. The rearrangement uses TRBV15 and TRBJ2-2, with 7 bases that match TRBD2. The CDR3 runs to 18 residues. Germline V lookup: CDR1 LNHNV, CDR2 YYDKDF (reference sequence). J gave up 5 bases and V 0 bases, and 12 bases lay outside the gene matches. Combining the CDR3 with reference TRBV15 and TRBJ2-2 gives the whole variable domain DAMVIQNPRYQVTQFGKPVTLSCSQTLNHNVMYWYQQKSSQAPKLLFHYYDKDFNNEADTPDNFQSRRPNTSFCFLDIRSPGLGDTAMYLCATSRDAPRDYRTGELFFGEGSRLTVL.